The source of this T cell receptor beta chain is a study of shared clonotypes between healthy human individuals (dated by TCRdb to the early 2020s). In the study overall: The cohort included three men and a couple of women between 18 and 49 years of age. For each donor, CD4 naive and CD4 memory were each given three plates, CD8 naive was given two plates, and CD8 memory was given one plate. Blood TCR repertoires of a handful of healthy adults were deeply sequenced to estimate repertoire size and the extent of clonotype sharing between individuals. Libraries were prepared and TCR repertoires were sequenced by different laboratories using diverse techniques, in order to increase sequencing depth and limit assay-specific biases. Per donor, leukapheresis produced somewhere between about 0.94 and 9 billion PBMCs.

The germline V gene encodes CDR1 SGHTA and CDR2 FQGNSA. V is cut back by 3 bases and J by 6 bases, with 1 base in the junction unmatched. Taken from cysteine to phenylalanine, the CDR3 has 13 residues. Only the CDR3 portion is preserved as DNA: 39 bases, with reading frame beginning at the first base. Regarding this clone: Its binding antigen is unknown. No much larger clone is present one base from it, and per-base qualities are unavailable.

Using the deep immunoSEQ assay, TCR CDR3 regions were amplified from genomic DNA by multiplex PCR. Extracted genomic DNA from each cell subset was spread evenly across all wells of several immunoSEQ 96-well plates, with each plate serving as a replicate. For sorted subsets, about 0.2 ug genomic DNA, equal to tens of thousands of T cell genomes, was loaded into each replicate PCR. The purified libraries were quantified using a Qubit 3.0 fluorometer, sized with a Bioanalyzer 2100, and then quantified again using the KAPA Library Quantification kit. Every immunoSEQ 96-well plate was sequenced on a dedicated single-read 150-cycle Illumina NextSeq 550 flow cell. Processing in the source paper ran as follows. The immunoSEQ output contained only junctional sequences without quality scores, so filtering could not match that applied to full-length reads. Sequences were annotated with PyIR, a Python wrapper for IgBLAST v1.9, using IMGT germline references to assign V/J genes and CDR3. Reads were removed for weak V/J assignments (E-value above 1e-6), missing CDR3, stop codons, out-of-frame junctions, or ambiguous translated residues. V3J clonotypes were defined as sequences sharing an identical inferred V gene, J gene, and CDR3 amino acid sequence. Percentage overlap between repertoires was computed as shared unique clonotypes divided by the size of the smaller repertoire. Richness of each repertoire was evaluated using RTK rarefaction, the Chao1 estimator, and Recon v2.1 estimates of unobserved clonotypes. Generation probabilities were computed with OLGA for all TCRbeta clonotypes obtained by the gDNA method from several donors. As stored in TCRdb, this immuneACCESS dataset retains in-frame rearrangements with V and J assigned. A fraction of the clones does not appear; measured against another copy, unresolved V genes explain less than half of the discrepancy, and the remainder lacks a known reason. The V and J calls and clone size come from that table; D and trimming were worked out from the DNA. The sample includes 600,000 or so clones, with approximately 95% observed a single time. The ten largest clonotypes hold around 0.12% of the sample.

Results and caveats for the whole study, not just this receptor: Sampling was restricted to blood, and TCR repertoires in tissues likely differ from the TCR repertoires found in blood. Naive subsets generally had larger estimated clonotype richness than memory subsets did. Rarefaction of sorted-subset datasets indicated incomplete sequencing despite the large sequencing depth. Across a handful of donors, about 5% of naive CD4, roughly 3.3% of naive CD8, 2.3% of memory CD4, and approximately 0.4% of memory CD8 clonotypes were shared. Clonotypes shared by all four sorted-subset donors showed higher generation probabilities than non-shared clonotypes. Pairwise subsampling led to the expectation that sequencing depth would affect the degree of clonotype sharing among donors. The small number of donors limited the genetic and exposure-history diversity represented.

CD8 naive samples consisted of CD45RO-negative cells that were positively selected for CCR7, yielding a CD45RA+CCR7+ population without TemRA cells. The donors were healthy, HIV-negative adults with no recently reported acute infections or vaccinations. Only Caucasian adults living in Nashville, Tennessee, USA were represented among the donors. Blood was obtained by leukapheresis, after which PBMCs were separated by Ficoll-Histopaque density gradient centrifugation and cryopreserved in liquid nitrogen vapor phase. Purity and quantity of every magnetically sorted T cell population were checked by analytical flow cytometry. Genomic DNA was isolated from each sorted fraction and quantified by UV absorbance on a Nanodrop 2000c.

This TCR was recovered from a woman in her thirties in good health. The V and J segments used are TRBV7-2 and TRBJ2-2; TRBD1 matches 7 bases in the middle. Sequencing was carried out using naive CD8+ T cells sorted from blood. This specimen's cell subset or site label, interpreted: CD45RA+CCR7+. The CDR3 protein is CASSLTGPGELFF. The DNA is as follows: TGTGCCAGCAGCTTGACAGGGCCCGGGGAGCTGTTTTTT.